These 12 T cell receptor beta chains were all obtained from the same sample, sequenced in a study of T cell changes during pregnancy in multiple sclerosis. Sequencing was performed with immunoSEQ multiplex PCR; in TCRdb, only in-frame clones are kept and a portion is missing. The table shows tens of thousands of clones, with approximately 90% occurring only once. The starting material was peripheral blood, obtained in the first trimester of pregnancy. These receptors all stem from a female donor in good health, enrolled as a control in a pregnancy study.

The chain is built from TRBV18 and TRBJ1-5; D remains unclear. In germline, CDR1 is KGHSH, CDR2 LQKENI. The CDR3 is made up of 14 amino acids. V gave up 3 bases and J gave up 6 bases, with 12 bases separating them. CDR3 DNA sequence: TGTGCCAGCTCACCGAGGCAGGAGGCTCAGCCCCAGCATTTT. Translating it yields CASSPRQEAQPQHF.

The chain joins TRBV21-1 to TRBJ1-5; the D call in the table, TRBD1, was not verified against the DNA. TRBV21-1 is a listed pseudogene. This CDR3 has 17 residues. CDR3 sequence reads: CASSPMKDRDGNQPQHF. The CDR3 region has the DNA TGTGCCAGCAGCCCGATGAAGGACAGGGATGGCAATCAGCCCCAGCATTTT.

V is TRBV11-2 and J is TRBJ2-3, with a possible D match to TRBD1 (6 bases). The germline V gene has CDR1 SGHAT and CDR2 FQNNGV. CDR3 length: 14 amino acids. V shed 4 bases and J shed 3 bases, with 11 bases lying between them. The DNA for the CDR3 is TGTGCCAGCAGCTGGGGAAGGGGGACAGATACGCAGTATTTT. Residues: CASSWGRGTDTQYF.

The rearrangement uses TRBV18 and TRBJ2-1; the match to TRBD2 covers 13 bases. This CDR3 has 18 residues. Trimming at V came to 3 bases and at J to 7 bases, leaving 12 bases not matched to a gene. CDR1 is KGHSH and CDR2 is LQKENI in the germline V gene. The CDR3 sequence: CASSPRLAGGKDGNEQFF. In DNA form, the CDR3 reads TGTGCCAGCTCACCGAGACTAGCGGGAGGTAAAGATGGGAATGAGCAGTTCTTC. Complete variable domain (other parts from reference TRBV18 and TRBJ2-1): NAGVMQNPRHLVRRRGQEARLRCSPMKGHSHVYWYRQLPEEGLKFMVYLQKENIIDESGMPKERFSAEFPKEGPSILRIQQVVRGDSAAYFCASSPRLAGGKDGNEQFFGPGTRLTVL.

V and J are TRBV30 and TRBJ1-1, with TRBD1 matching over 11 bases. The V and J ends lost 8 bases and 3 bases, in that order; junction bases with no gene match: 5. CDR1 and CDR2 (germline): GTSNPN, SVGIG (reference sequence). The length of the CDR3 is 13 residues. CDR3 amino acids: CAAGQGADTEAFF. CDR3 bases: TGTGCCGCCGGACAGGGGGCGGACACTGAAGCTTTCTTT.

The chain joins TRBV30 to TRBJ2-1; TRBD2 is a possible D gene (6 bases). The germline V gene has CDR1 GTSNPN and CDR2 SVGIG (reference sequence). The CDR3 runs to 13 residues. V was cut by 5 bases and J by 9 bases, with 17 bases left in between. In nucleotides, the CDR3 is TGTGCCTGGTACAGCGGGCCAAATGGTGAGCAGTTCTTC. This encodes CAWYSGPNGEQFF.

Points on this clone: Mismatch with germline at one junction end may stem from a read error. The chain links TRBV11-3 to TRBJ1-5; TRBD1 matches 7 bases. CDR3 length equals 14 residues. The germline V gene has CDR1 SGHNT and CDR2 YENEEA. CDR3 DNA sequence: TGTGCCAGCAGATTAGGGGGCGGCAATCAGCCCCAGCATTTT. Encoded protein: CASRLGGGNQPQHF.

The genes are TRBV27 and TRBJ2-2, with 8 bases aligning to TRBD2. The CDR3 contains 16 residues. The J segment lost 6 bases and the V segment lost 5 bases, leaving 11 bases of the junction unmatched. Germline V gene sequence: CDR1 MNHEY, CDR2 SMNVEV (reference sequence). The CDR3 nucleotides read TGTGCCAGCAGTCCCCAACATAAAGCGGGAGCCGGGGAGCTGTTTTTT. The encoded protein is CASSPQHKAGAGELFF.

This clone was found once. The chain recombines TRBV29-1 with TRBJ1-2; D might be TRBD1 (6 bases). This CDR3 comprises 11 residues. The germline V gene has CDR1 SQVTM and CDR2 ANQGSEA. The V end lost 3 bases, the J end lost 8 bases, and 10 bases lay between the germline ends. The CDR3: CSVDQGQGYTF. CDR3 nucleotides: TGCAGCGTTGACCAGGGGCAGGGCTACACCTTC.

The J gene is TRBJ1-1, the V gene TRBV2; no definite D call. CDR1 and CDR2 (germline): SNHLY, FYNNEI. Trimming shortened V by 7 bases and J by 10 bases, and 16 bases separated the two germline ends. The length of the CDR3 is 12 residues. DNA for the CDR3: TGTGCCAGCATAAATCTTCGCGGTCCAGCTTTCTTT. Amino acid sequence: CASINLRGPAFF.

This clone was picked up a small number of times. The chain has TRBV6-5 and TRBJ1-5, with unresolved D. In germline, CDR1 is MNHEY, CDR2 SVGAGI. V was clipped by 0 bases and J by 0 bases, with 6 bases between them. CDR3 length: 15 residues. The chain's CDR3 is CASSYSANSNQPQHF. CDR3 DNA sequence: TGTGCCAGCAGTTACTCAGCAAATAGCAATCAGCCCCAGCATTTT.

This chain connects TRBV5-1 to TRBJ2-1; 10 nucleotides line up with TRBD2. The CDR3 sequence is 17 residues long. After removal of 3 bases from V and 0 bases from J, the junction contained 6 bases not matched to a gene. Germline V gene data show CDR1 as SGHRS and CDR2 as YFSETQ. The CDR3: CASSSGTSVYSYNEQFF. The CDR3 bases are TGCGCCAGCAGCTCCGGGACTAGCGTCTACTCCTACAATGAGCAGTTCTTC. The full variable domain, in which reference TRBV5-1 and TRBJ2-1 provide the parts outside the CDR3, is KAGVTQTPRYLIKTRGQQVTLSCSPISGHRSVSWYQQTPGQGLQFLFEYFSETQRNKGNFPGRFSGRQFSNSRSEMNVSTLELGDSALYLCASSSGTSVYSYNEQFFGPGTRLTVL.